This T cell receptor (beta chain) appears in the sequencing data of a study of blood T cells in healthy people across ages. Germline values: CDR1 SGHNT, CDR2 YENEEA. The CDR3 has 14 residues. Trimming shortened V by 4 bases and J by 8 bases, and 15 bases separated the two germline ends. With a J-beta primer mix and a sample-barcoded 5' primer, a second PCR ran about 7 to 12 cycles. TCRdb called the 5' RACE reads again in MiXCR, with one record for every CDR3 protein. Here the sample spans around 1,800,000 distinct CDR3 sequences, 39% being singletons. Specimen: blood. The chain links TRBV11-3 to TRBJ2-1, with a weak D call TRBD2 (6 bases). The clonotype was recovered from a human donor in good health. CDR3 bases: TGTGCCAGCAGCTCCGGGACTCTTTATTATGAGCAGTTCTTC. Translating it yields CASSSGTLYYEQFF.